Sequencing of this TCR beta chain was carried out in a study of CD4+ T cells in melanoma. Study results and limitations: A reported correlation linked neoantigen-specific CD4+ T cells to CD8+, macrophage and B cell function. Neoantigen-specific CD4+ T cells in melanoma reportedly had diverse differentiation states.

V was trimmed by 6 bases and J by 2 bases, leaving 11 bases between them. This CDR3 has 14 amino acids. The germline V gene encodes CDR1 SNHLY and CDR2 FYNNEI. Method: immunoSEQ multiplex PCR; TCRdb's copy keeps in-frame clones and lacks some. Here the sample spans 20,000 to 25,000 clones, almost 85% being singletons. To note about this clone: What it binds is not known.

The chain uses TRBV2 and TRBJ2-1, with D uncertain. The sample was cells from a culture (not recorded whether cultured in vitro). This sequence was found in a human donor with melanoma. The CDR3 nucleotides read TGTGCCAGCAGACCCTCCGCGGCCTACAATGAGCAGTTCTTC. Its translation is CASRPSAAYNEQFF. The full variable domain, rest sourced from reference TRBV2 and TRBJ2-1, is EPEVTQTPSHQVTQMGQEVILRCVPISNHLYFYWYRQILGQKVEFLVSFYNNEISEKSEIFDDQFSVERPDGSNFTLKIRSTKLEDSAMYFCASRPSAAYNEQFFGPGTRLTVL.